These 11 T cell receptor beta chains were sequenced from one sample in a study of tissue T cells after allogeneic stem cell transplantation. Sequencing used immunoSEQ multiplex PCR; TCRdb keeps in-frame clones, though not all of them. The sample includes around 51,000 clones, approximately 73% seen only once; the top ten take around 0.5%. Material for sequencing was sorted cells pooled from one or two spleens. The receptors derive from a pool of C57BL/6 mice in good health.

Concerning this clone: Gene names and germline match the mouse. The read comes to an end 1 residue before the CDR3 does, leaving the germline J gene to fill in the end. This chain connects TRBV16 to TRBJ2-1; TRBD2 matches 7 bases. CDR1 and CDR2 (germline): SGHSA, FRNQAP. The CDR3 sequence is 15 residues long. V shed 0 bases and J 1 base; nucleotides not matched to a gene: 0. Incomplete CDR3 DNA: TGTGCAAGCAGCTTAGAGGGGGGGAACTATGCTGAGCAGTTC. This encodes CASSLEGGNYAEQF. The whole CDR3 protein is CASSLEGGNYAEQFF.

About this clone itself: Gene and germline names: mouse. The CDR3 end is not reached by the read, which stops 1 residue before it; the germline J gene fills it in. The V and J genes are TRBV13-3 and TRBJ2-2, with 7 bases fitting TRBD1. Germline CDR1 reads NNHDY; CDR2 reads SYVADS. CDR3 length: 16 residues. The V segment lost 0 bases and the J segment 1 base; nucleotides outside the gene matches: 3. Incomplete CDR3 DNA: TGTGCCAGCAGTGATGACGGGACAGTAAACACCGGGCAGCTCTAC. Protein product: CASSDDGTVNTGQLY. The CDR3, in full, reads CASSDDGTVNTGQLYF.

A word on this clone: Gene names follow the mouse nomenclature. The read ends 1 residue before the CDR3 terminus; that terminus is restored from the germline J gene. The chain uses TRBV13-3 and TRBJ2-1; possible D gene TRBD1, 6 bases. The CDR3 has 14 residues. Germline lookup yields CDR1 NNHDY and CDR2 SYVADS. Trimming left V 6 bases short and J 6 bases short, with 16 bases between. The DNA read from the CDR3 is TGTGCCAGCACCCCCCAGGGGTTTTTTGCTGAGCAGTTC. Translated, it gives CASTPQGFFAEQF. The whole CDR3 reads CASTPQGFFAEQFF.

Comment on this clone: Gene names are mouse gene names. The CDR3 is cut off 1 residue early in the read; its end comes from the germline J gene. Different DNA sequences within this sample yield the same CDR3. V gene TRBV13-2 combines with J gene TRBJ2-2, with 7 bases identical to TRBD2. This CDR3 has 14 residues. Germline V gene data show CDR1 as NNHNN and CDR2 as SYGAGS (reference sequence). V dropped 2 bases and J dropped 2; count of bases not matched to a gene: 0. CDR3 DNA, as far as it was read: TGTGCCAGCGGTGACTGGGGGAACACCGGGCAGCTCTAC. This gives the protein CASGDWGNTGQLY. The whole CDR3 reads CASGDWGNTGQLYF.

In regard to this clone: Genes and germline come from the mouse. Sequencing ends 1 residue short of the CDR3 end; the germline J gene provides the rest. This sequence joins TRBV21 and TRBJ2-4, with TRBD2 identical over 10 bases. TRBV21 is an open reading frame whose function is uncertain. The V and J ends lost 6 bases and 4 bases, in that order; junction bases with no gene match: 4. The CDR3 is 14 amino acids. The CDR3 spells CASSPTGGKNTLYF. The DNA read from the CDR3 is TGTGCTAGCAGCCCGACTGGGGGGAAAAACACCTTGTAC.

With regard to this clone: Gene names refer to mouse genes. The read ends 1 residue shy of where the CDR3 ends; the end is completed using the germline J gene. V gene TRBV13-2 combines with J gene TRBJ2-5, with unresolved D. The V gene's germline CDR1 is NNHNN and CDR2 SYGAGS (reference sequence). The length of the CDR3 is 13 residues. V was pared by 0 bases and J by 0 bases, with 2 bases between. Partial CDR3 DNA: TGTGCCAGCGGTGATGATAACCAAGACACCCAGTAC. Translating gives CASGDDNQDTQY. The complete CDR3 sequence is CASGDDNQDTQYF.

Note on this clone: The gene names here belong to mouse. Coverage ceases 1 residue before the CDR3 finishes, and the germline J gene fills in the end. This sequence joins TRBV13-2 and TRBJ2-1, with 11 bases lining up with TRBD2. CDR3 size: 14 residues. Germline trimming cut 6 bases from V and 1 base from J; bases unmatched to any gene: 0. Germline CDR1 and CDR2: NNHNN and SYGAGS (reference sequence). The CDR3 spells CASDWGGNYAEQFF. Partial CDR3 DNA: TGTGCCAGCGACTGGGGGGGCAACTATGCTGAGCAGTTC.

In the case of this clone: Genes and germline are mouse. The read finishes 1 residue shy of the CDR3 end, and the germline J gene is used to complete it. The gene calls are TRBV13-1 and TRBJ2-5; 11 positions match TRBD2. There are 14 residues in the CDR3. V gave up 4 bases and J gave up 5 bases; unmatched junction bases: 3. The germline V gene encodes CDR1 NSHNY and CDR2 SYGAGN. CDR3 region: CASSPGTGGDTQYF. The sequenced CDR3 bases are TGTGCCAGCAGTCCCGGGACTGGGGGAGACACCCAGTAC.

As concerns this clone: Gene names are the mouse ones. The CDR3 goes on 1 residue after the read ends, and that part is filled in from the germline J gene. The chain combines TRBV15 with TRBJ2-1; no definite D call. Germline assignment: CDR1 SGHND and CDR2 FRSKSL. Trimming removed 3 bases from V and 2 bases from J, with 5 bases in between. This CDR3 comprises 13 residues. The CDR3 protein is CASSFGYYAEQFF. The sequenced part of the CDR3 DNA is TGTGCCAGCAGTTTTGGGTACTATGCTGAGCAGTTC.

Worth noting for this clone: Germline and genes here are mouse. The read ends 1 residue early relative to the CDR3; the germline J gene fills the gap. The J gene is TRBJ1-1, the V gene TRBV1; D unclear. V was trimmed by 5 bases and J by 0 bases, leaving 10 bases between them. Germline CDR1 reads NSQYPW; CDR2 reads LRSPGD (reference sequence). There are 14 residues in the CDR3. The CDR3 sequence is CTCSSRAANTEVFF. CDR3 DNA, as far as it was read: TGCACCTGCAGTTCCCGGGCGGCAAACACAGAAGTCTTC.

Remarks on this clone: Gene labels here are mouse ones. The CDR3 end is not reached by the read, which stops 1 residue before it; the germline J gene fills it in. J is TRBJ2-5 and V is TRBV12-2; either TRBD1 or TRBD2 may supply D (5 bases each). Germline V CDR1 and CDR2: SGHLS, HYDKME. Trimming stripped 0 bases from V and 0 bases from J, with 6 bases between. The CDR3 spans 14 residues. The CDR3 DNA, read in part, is TGTGCCAGCTCTCTCGGGGACAACCAAGACACCCAGTAC. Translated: CASSLGDNQDTQY. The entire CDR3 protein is CASSLGDNQDTQYF.